Described below is a single TCR beta chain sequence and its context. The source of the sample is a study of control samples from healthy donors and cancer patients. TCRdb's table, derived via immunoSEQ multiplex PCR, lists solely in-frame clones and lacks some. The sample carries around 130,000 clones, approximately 89% recorded once. This CDR3 spans 14 amino acids. Germline CDR1 is MNHEY and CDR2 is SMNVEV (reference sequence). With 5 bases removed from V and 6 bases from J, the gap between germline ends came to 17 bases. This TCR came from a man between 50 and 59 years old with head and neck cancer. Source material: PBMCs. V gene TRBV27 combines with J gene TRBJ2-7; D is perhaps TRBD1 (6 bases). CDR3 loop: CASSARTVWGEQYF. DNA for the CDR3: TGTGCCAGCAGTGCTCGGACAGTATGGGGCGAGCAGTACTTC.